This T cell receptor beta chain came from a study of cytomegalovirus exposure and HLA in healthy donors. Findings and limits, study-wide: Most subjects' HLA-A and HLA-B alleles were reportedly predicted from TCR beta sequences. Immune exposure was documented only through CMV serostatus.

A multiplex PCR was run with 60 Vbeta primers and 13 Jbeta primers. Produced via immunoSEQ multiplex PCR; TCRdb's table is partial and in-frame only. The sample yields around 140,000 clones, about 61% seen once. Worth noting for this clone: Its antigen is unknown.

The CDR3 has 16 residues. Germline-derived CDR1 and CDR2 are ENHRY and SYGVKD. The germline V and J ends were trimmed by 0 bases and 6 bases, with 15 bases remaining between them. The TCR comes from a woman between 40 and 50 years old in good health and CMV-seronegative. The chain employs TRBV10-3 and TRBJ2-1, with a possible D match to TRBD1 (6 bases). Input material: PBMCs. As DNA, the CDR3 is TGTGCCATCAGTGAGTCGAAGCAGGGGCTGAGCAATGAGCAGTTCTTC. It codes for CAISESKQGLSNEQFF.